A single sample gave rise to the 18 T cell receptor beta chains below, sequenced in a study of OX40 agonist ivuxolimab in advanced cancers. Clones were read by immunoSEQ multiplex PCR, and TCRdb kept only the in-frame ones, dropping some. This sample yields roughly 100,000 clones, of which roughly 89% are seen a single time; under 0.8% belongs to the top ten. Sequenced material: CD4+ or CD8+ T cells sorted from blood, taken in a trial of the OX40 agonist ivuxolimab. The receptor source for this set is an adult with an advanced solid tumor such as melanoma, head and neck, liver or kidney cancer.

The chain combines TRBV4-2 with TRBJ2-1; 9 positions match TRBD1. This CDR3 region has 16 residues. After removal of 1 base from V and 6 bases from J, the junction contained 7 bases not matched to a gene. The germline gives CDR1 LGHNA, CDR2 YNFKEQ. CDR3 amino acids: CASSQGAGQGTNEQFF. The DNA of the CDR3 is TGTGCCAGCAGCCAAGGCGCGGGACAGGGAACCAATGAGCAGTTCTTC.

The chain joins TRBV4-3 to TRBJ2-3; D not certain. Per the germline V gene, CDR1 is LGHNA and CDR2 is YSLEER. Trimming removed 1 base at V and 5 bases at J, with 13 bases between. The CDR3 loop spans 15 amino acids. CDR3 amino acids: CASSQGPTPVDTQYF. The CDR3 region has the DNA TGCGCCAGCAGCCAAGGGCCCACTCCGGTAGATACGCAGTATTTT.

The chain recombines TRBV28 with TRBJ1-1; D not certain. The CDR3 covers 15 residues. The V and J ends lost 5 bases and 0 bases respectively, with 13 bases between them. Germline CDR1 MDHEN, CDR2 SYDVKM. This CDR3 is CASSLQYLMNTEAFF. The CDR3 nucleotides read TGTGCCAGCAGTCTGCAATATCTCATGAACACTGAAGCTTTCTTT. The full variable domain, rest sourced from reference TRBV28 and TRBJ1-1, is DVKVTQSSRYLVKRTGEKVFLECVQDMDHENMFWYRQDPGLGLRLIYFSYDVKMKEKGDIPEGYSVSREKKERFSLILESASTNQTSMYLCASSLQYLMNTEAFFGQGTRLTVV.

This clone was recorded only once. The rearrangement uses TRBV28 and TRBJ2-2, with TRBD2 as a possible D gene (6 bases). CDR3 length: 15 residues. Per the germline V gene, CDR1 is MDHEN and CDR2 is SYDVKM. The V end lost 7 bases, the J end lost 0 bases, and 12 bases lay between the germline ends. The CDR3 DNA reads TGTGCCAGCACCCCACCGGGGGCGAACACCGGGGAGCTGTTTTTT. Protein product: CASTPPGANTGELFF.

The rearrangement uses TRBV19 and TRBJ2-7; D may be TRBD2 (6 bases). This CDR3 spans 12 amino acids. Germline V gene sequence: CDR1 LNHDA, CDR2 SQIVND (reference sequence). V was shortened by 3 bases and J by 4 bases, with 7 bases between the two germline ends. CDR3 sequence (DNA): TGTGCCAGTAGTATGGAGGGGTACGAGCAGTACTTC. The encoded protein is CASSMEGYEQYF. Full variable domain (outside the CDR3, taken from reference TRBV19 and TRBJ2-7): DGGITQSPKYLFRKEGQNVTLSCEQNLNHDAMYWYRQDPGQGLRLIYYSQIVNDFQKGDIAEGYSVSREKKESFPLTVTSAQKNPTAFYLCASSMEGYEQYFGPGTRLTVT.

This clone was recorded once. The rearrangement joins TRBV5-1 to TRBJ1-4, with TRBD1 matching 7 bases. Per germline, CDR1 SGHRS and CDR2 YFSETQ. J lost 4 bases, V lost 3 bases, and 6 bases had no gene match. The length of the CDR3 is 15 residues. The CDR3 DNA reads TGCGCCAGCAGCTCCACAGGGGAAGATAATGAAAAACTGTTTTTT. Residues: CASSSTGEDNEKLFF.

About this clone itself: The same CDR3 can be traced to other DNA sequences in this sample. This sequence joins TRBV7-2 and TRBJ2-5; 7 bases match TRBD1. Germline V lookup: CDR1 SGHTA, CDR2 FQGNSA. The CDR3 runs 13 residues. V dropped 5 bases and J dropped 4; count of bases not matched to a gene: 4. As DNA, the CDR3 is TGTGCCAGCAGCCGGGACAGAGCAGAGACCCAGTACTTC. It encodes CASSRDRAETQYF.

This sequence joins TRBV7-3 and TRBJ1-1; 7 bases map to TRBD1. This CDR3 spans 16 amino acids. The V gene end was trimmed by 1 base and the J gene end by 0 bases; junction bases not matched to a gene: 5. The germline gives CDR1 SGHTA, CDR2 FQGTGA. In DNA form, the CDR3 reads TGTGCCAGCAGCTTAAAGGGGGCGGAGGTGAACACTGAAGCTTTCTTT. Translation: CASSLKGAEVNTEAFF.

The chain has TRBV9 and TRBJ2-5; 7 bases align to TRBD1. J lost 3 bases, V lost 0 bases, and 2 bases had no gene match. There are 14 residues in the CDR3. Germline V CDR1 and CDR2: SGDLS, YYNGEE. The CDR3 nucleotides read TGTGCCAGCAGCGTAGCTGGGACAGAAGAGACCCAGTACTTC. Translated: CASSVAGTEETQYF.

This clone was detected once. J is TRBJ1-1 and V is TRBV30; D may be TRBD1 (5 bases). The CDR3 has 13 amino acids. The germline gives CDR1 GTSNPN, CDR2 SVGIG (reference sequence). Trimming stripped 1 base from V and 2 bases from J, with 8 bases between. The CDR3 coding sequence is TGTGCCTGGAGTGGACAGTTAAACACTGAAGCTTTCTTT. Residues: CAWSGQLNTEAFF.

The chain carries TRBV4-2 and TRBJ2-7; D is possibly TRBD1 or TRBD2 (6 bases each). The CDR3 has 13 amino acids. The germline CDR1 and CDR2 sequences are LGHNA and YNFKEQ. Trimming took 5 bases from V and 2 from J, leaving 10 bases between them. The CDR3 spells CASSSGAAYEQYF. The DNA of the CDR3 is TGTGCCAGCAGCTCGGGGGCTGCCTACGAGCAGTACTTC.

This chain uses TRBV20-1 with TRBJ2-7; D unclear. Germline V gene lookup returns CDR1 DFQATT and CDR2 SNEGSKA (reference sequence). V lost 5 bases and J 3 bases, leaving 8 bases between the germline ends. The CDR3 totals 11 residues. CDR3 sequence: CSAPTNYEQYF. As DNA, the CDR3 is TGCAGTGCTCCAACCAACTACGAGCAGTACTTC.

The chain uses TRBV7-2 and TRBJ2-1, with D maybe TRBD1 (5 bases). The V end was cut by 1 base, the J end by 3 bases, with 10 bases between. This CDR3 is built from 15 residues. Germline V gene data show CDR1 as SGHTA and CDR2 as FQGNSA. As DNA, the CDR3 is TGTGCCAGCAGCTTAGAACTGACAGACTACAATGAGCAGTTCTTC. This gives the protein CASSLELTDYNEQFF.

The CDR3 sequence: CASSLSDRGVSGNTIYF. The CDR3 DNA reads TGCGCCAGCAGCTTGTCCGACAGGGGCGTCTCTGGAAACACCATATATTTT. The chain carries TRBV5-1 and TRBJ1-3; 8 bases are shared with TRBD1. The CDR3 runs 17 residues. The junction had 6 bases not matched to a gene; V was cut back by 1 base and J by 0 bases. Germline V gives CDR1 SGHRS, CDR2 YFSETQ.

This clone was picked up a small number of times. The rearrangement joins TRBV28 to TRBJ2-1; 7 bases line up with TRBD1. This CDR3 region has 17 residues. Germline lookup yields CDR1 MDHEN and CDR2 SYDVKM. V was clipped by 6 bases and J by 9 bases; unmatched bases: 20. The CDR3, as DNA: TGTGCCAGCAGCCTATGGGCGACGAGGGGGCGTGAAGGTGAGCAGTTCTTC. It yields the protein CASSLWATRGREGEQFF.

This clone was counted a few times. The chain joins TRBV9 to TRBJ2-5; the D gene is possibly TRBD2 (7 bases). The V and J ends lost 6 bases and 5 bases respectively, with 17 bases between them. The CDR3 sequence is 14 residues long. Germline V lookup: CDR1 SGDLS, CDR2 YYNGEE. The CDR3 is CASNARGAGETQYF. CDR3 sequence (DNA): TGTGCCAGCAACGCACGGGGGGCTGGGGAGACCCAGTACTTC.

CDR3 loop: CAIQRQGSGEKLFF. The CDR3 DNA reads as TGTGCCATCCAAAGACAGGGGTCAGGTGAAAAACTGTTTTTT. The chain couples TRBV10-3 to TRBJ1-4, with 8 bases lining up with TRBD1. The CDR3 is 14 amino acids. Germline V gene lookup returns CDR1 ENHRY and CDR2 SYGVKD. With 8 bases clipped from V and 7 bases from J, the junction kept 9 bases outside the gene matches.

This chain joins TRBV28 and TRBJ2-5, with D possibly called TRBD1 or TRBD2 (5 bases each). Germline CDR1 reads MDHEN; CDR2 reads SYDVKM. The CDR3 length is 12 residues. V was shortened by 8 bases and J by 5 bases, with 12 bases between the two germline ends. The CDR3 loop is CASFGTGETQYF. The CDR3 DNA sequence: TGTGCCAGCTTTGGGACGGGGGAGACCCAGTACTTC.